Listed below are T cell receptor beta chains from one sample, sequenced in a study of cytomegalovirus exposure and HLA in healthy donors. Produced via immunoSEQ multiplex PCR; TCRdb's table is partial and in-frame only. Of around 90,000 clones detected, about 82% appear once; the ten largest clones hold less than 9.5%. The sequencing input was PBMCs. The receptor set was obtained from a man younger than 40 in good health and CMV-seronegative. The CDR3 runs from the conserved cysteine through the conserved F or W. D genes are given only for firm matches. The size of a clone is reported for some rows only, either as once, few or many, or as a class for expanded clones.

abundance: .
d_gene: TRBD1
j_gene: TRBJ2-5
v_gene: TRBV2
CDR3aa: CASSELDRGGETQYF
CDR3nt: TGTGCCAGCAGCGAATTGGACAGGGGTGGCGAGACCCAGTACTTC

abundance: .
d_gene: .
j_gene: TRBJ2-7
v_gene: TRBV7-2
CDR3aa: CASSYMVLGRSYEQYF
CDR3nt: TGTGCCAGCAGCTACATGGTGCTAGGCCGCTCCTACGAGCAGTACTTC

abundance: .
d_gene: .
j_gene: TRBJ1-1
v_gene: TRBV12-2
CDR3aa: CASRSPYSGAGGKMNTEAFF
CDR3nt: TGTGCAAGTCGCTCCCCTTACTCGGGGGCAGGGGGCAAAATGAACACTGAAGCTTTCTTT

abundance: .
d_gene: TRBD2
j_gene: TRBJ2-5
v_gene: TRBV5-1
CDR3aa: CASSSGLAIQETQYF
CDR3nt: TGCGCCAGCAGCTCGGGACTAGCCATCCAAGAGACCCAGTACTTC

abundance: .
d_gene: .
j_gene: TRBJ2-1
v_gene: TRBV5-1
CDR3aa: CASSLKQIGNEQFF
CDR3nt: TGCGCCAGCAGCTTAAAACAGATTGGCAATGAGCAGTTCTTC

abundance: .
d_gene: .
j_gene: TRBJ1-1
v_gene: TRBV28
CDR3aa: CASSTSNTEAFF
CDR3nt: TGTGCCAGCAGTACATCGAACACTGAAGCTTTCTTT

abundance: few
d_gene: .
j_gene: TRBJ2-1
v_gene: TRBV12-5
CDR3aa: CASGLYPRDSYNEQFF
CDR3nt: TGTGCTAGTGGTTTGTATCCCAGGGACTCCTACAATGAGCAGTTCTTC

abundance: .
d_gene: TRBD2
j_gene: TRBJ2-3
v_gene: TRBV30
CDR3aa: CAWSVASGKGTQYF
CDR3nt: TGTGCCTGGAGTGTAGCTAGCGGGAAGGGTACGCAGTATTTT

abundance: .
d_gene: TRBD2
j_gene: TRBJ2-5
v_gene: TRBV6-6
CDR3aa: CASSPTSGQETQYF
CDR3nt: TGTGCCAGCAGTCCAACTAGCGGGCAAGAGACCCAGTACTTC

abundance: once
d_gene: .
j_gene: TRBJ2-3
v_gene: TRBV27
CDR3aa: CASSRQFGGVTDTQYF
CDR3nt: TGTGCCAGCAGTCGCCAGTTTGGCGGGGTCACAGATACGCAGTATTTT

abundance: few
d_gene: TRBD2
j_gene: TRBJ2-7
v_gene: TRBV30
CDR3aa: CAWSVGRAYEQYF
CDR3nt: TGTGCCTGGAGTGTGGGGAGGGCATACGAGCAGTACTTC

abundance: .
d_gene: .
j_gene: TRBJ2-6
v_gene: TRBV30
CDR3aa: CAWRALESGANVLTF
CDR3nt: TGTGCCTGGAGGGCGCTAGAATCTGGGGCCAACGTCCTGACTTTC

abundance: few
d_gene: .
j_gene: TRBJ2-3
v_gene: TRBV2
CDR3aa: CASTTGLWRGSTDTQYF
CDR3nt: TGTGCCAGCACGACCGGACTTTGGCGGGGTAGCACAGATACGCAGTATTTT

abundance: .
d_gene: .
j_gene: TRBJ2-7
v_gene: TRBV7-9
CDR3aa: CASSLVLGYEQYF
CDR3nt: TGTGCCAGCAGCTTAGTGCTCGGCTACGAGCAGTACTTC

abundance: .
d_gene: TRBD1
j_gene: TRBJ2-7
v_gene: TRBV6-1
CDR3aa: CASSAGTEYYEQYF
CDR3nt: TGTGCCAGCAGTGCCGGGACAGAGTACTACGAGCAGTACTTC

abundance: .
d_gene: .
j_gene: TRBJ2-1
v_gene: TRBV4-1
CDR3aa: CASSHIYNEQFF
CDR3nt: TGCGCCAGCAGCCATATATACAATGAGCAGTTCTTC

abundance: .
d_gene: .
j_gene: TRBJ1-2
v_gene: TRBV27
CDR3aa: CASSSPKGGGSYGYTF
CDR3nt: TGTGCCAGCAGTTCACCGAAAGGTGGGGGGTCCTATGGCTACACCTTC

abundance: .
d_gene: .
j_gene: TRBJ1-1
v_gene: TRBV10-3
CDR3aa: CATAANPNTEAFF
CDR3nt: TGTGCCACCGCGGCTAACCCGAACACTGAAGCTTTCTTT

abundance: few
d_gene: .
j_gene: TRBJ1-1
v_gene: TRBV4-2
CDR3aa: CASSPRGTNTEAFF
CDR3nt: TGTGCCAGCAGCCCCAGGGGCACTAACACTGAAGCTTTCTTT

abundance: .
d_gene: TRBD1
j_gene: TRBJ2-7
v_gene: TRBV27
CDR3aa: CATTGGDLYEQYF
CDR3nt: TGTGCCACGACAGGGGGCGATCTCTACGAGCAGTACTTC

abundance: .
d_gene: .
j_gene: TRBJ1-3
v_gene: TRBV28
CDR3aa: CASSLQVSGNTIYF
CDR3nt: TGTGCCAGCAGTTTACAGGTCTCTGGAAACACCATATATTTT

abundance: .
d_gene: TRBD1
j_gene: TRBJ2-7
v_gene: TRBV19
CDR3aa: CASSPLTGLNYEQYF
CDR3nt: TGTGCCAGTAGTCCCCTGACAGGGCTGAACTACGAGCAGTACTTC

abundance: .
d_gene: .
j_gene: TRBJ1-2
v_gene: TRBV21-1
CDR3aa: CASSKSGGAAYGYTF
CDR3nt: TGTGCCAGCAGCAAATCCGGGGGGGCGGCCTATGGCTACACCTTC

abundance: .
d_gene: .
j_gene: TRBJ2-1
v_gene: TRBV6-5
CDR3aa: CASSYGASSYNEQFF
CDR3nt: TGTGCCAGCAGTTACGGGGCGAGCTCCTACAATGAGCAGTTCTTC

abundance: .
d_gene: .
j_gene: TRBJ2-7
v_gene: TRBV18
CDR3aa: CASSPPGQAYEQYF
CDR3nt: TGTGCCAGCTCACCGCCAGGGCAGGCCTACGAGCAGTACTTC

abundance: .
d_gene: TRBD1
j_gene: TRBJ1-1
v_gene: TRBV28
CDR3aa: CASIVQGAEAFF
CDR3nt: TGTGCCAGCATTGTACAGGGGGCTGAAGCTTTCTTT

abundance: .
d_gene: .
j_gene: TRBJ1-1
v_gene: TRBV7-8
CDR3aa: CASSLWGWGAFF
CDR3nt: TGTGCCAGCAGCTTATGGGGCTGGGGAGCTTTCTTT

abundance: once
d_gene: TRBD1
j_gene: TRBJ1-5
v_gene: TRBV25-1
CDR3aa: CASSGLTGPGQPQHF
CDR3nt: TGTGCCAGCAGTGGGCTGACAGGGCCTGGTCAGCCCCAGCATTTT

abundance: .
d_gene: TRBD2
j_gene: TRBJ2-3
v_gene: TRBV7-7
CDR3aa: CASSSPGLAADTQYF
CDR3nt: TGTGCCAGCAGCTCGCCGGGACTAGCGGCAGATACGCAGTATTTT

abundance: .
d_gene: .
j_gene: TRBJ2-1
v_gene: TRBV18
CDR3aa: CASSLATGYHEQFF
CDR3nt: TGTGCCAGCTCACTCGCGACAGGTTACCATGAGCAGTTCTTC

abundance: .
d_gene: .
j_gene: TRBJ2-1
v_gene: TRBV9
CDR3aa: CASSVAVGAHYNEQFF
CDR3nt: TGTGCCAGCAGCGTAGCTGTAGGGGCCCATTACAATGAGCAGTTCTTC

abundance: once
d_gene: TRBD1
j_gene: TRBJ1-1
v_gene: TRBV5-4
CDR3aa: CASSLTTGGTEAFF
CDR3nt: TGTGCCAGCAGCTTGACGACAGGGGGCACTGAAGCTTTCTTT

abundance: .
d_gene: .
j_gene: TRBJ2-2
v_gene: TRBV6-1
CDR3aa: CASSAQVNGELFF
CDR3nt: TGTGCCAGCAGCGCCCAGGTTAACGGGGAGCTGTTTTTT

abundance: .
d_gene: .
j_gene: TRBJ2-7
v_gene: TRBV11-2
CDR3aa: CASSLFFNSEQYF
CDR3nt: TGTGCCAGCAGCTTATTTTTTAATTCCGAGCAGTACTTC

abundance: .
d_gene: .
j_gene: TRBJ1-2
v_gene: TRBV6-5
CDR3aa: CASSLQGWDGYTF
CDR3nt: TGTGCCAGCAGTCTACAGGGCTGGGATGGCTACACCTTC

abundance: .
d_gene: TRBD1
j_gene: TRBJ2-1
v_gene: TRBV7-9
CDR3aa: CASIQGQSDNEQFF
CDR3nt: TGTGCCAGCATCCAGGGACAGTCAGACAATGAGCAGTTCTTC

abundance: .
d_gene: TRBD1
j_gene: TRBJ1-1
v_gene: TRBV30
CDR3aa: CAGGQGALGTEAFF
CDR3nt: TGTGCCGGGGGACAGGGGGCTTTGGGCACTGAAGCTTTTTTT

abundance: .
d_gene: TRBD2
j_gene: TRBJ2-3
v_gene: TRBV9
CDR3aa: CASSVSGAEDTQYF
CDR3nt: TGTGCCAGCAGCGTAAGCGGGGCGGAAGATACGCAGTATTTT

abundance: .
d_gene: TRBD2
j_gene: TRBJ2-1
v_gene: TRBV7-2
CDR3aa: CASTARWSGSSYNEQFF
CDR3nt: TGTGCCAGCACCGCCCGGTGGAGCGGGAGCTCCTACAATGAGCAGTTCTTC

abundance: .
d_gene: TRBD2
j_gene: TRBJ2-5
v_gene: TRBV30
CDR3aa: CAWTGGRGRPETQYF
CDR3nt: TGTGCCTGGACCGGGGGGAGAGGACGCCCGGAGACCCAGTACTTC

abundance: .
d_gene: TRBD1
j_gene: TRBJ1-1
v_gene: TRBV6-1
CDR3aa: CASSGTGIGTEAFF
CDR3nt: TGTGCCAGCAGTGGGACAGGGATAGGCACTGAAGCTTTCTTT

abundance: few
d_gene: .
j_gene: TRBJ2-2
v_gene: TRBV6-4
CDR3aa: CASSPEDSSTGELFF
CDR3nt: TGTGCCAGCAGTCCAGAGGACTCCTCCACCGGGGAGCTGTTTTTT

abundance: .
d_gene: .
j_gene: TRBJ1-1
v_gene: TRBV2
CDR3aa: CASSAGSVRNTEAFF
CDR3nt: TGTGCCAGCAGTGCCGGGAGTGTCCGAAACACTGAAGCTTTCTTT

abundance: few
d_gene: TRBD1
j_gene: TRBJ1-3
v_gene: TRBV6-4
CDR3aa: CASRRDSSSGNTIYF
CDR3nt: TGTGCCAGCAGAAGGGACAGCAGCTCTGGAAACACCATATATTTT

abundance: once
d_gene: TRBD2
j_gene: TRBJ2-3
v_gene: TRBV5-1
CDR3aa: CASSLGLAGGFTDTQYF
CDR3nt: TGCGCCAGCAGCCTGGGACTAGCGGGGGGGTTCACAGATACGCAGTATTTT

abundance: .
d_gene: .
j_gene: TRBJ2-7
v_gene: TRBV2
CDR3aa: CASSEQGNNEQYF
CDR3nt: TGTGCCAGCAGTGAACAGGGCAACAACGAGCAGTACTTC

abundance: few
d_gene: .
j_gene: TRBJ2-5
v_gene: TRBV29-1
CDR3aa: CSVERGAGTQYF
CDR3nt: TGCAGCGTTGAACGGGGGGCAGGGACCCAGTACTTC